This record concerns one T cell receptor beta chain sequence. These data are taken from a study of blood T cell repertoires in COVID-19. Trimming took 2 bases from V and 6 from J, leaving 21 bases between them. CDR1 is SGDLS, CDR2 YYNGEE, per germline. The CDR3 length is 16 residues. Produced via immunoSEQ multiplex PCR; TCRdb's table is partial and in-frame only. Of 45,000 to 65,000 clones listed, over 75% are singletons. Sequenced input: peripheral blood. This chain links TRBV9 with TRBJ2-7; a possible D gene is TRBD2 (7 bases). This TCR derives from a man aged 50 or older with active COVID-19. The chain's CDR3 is CASSVKGEGHVVEQYF. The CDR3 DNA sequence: TGTGCCAGCAGCGTTAAAGGGGAGGGACATGTGGTCGAGCAGTACTTC.